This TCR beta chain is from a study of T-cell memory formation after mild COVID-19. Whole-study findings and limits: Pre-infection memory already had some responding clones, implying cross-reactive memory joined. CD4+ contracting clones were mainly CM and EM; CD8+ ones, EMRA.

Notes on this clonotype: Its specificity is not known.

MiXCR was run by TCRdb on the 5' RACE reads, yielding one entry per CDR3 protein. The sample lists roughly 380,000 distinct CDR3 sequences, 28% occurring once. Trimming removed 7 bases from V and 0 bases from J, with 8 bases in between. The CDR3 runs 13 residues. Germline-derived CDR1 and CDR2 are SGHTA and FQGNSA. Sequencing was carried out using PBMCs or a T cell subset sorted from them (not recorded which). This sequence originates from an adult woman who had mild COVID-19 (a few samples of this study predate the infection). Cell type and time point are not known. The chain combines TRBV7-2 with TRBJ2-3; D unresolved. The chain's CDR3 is CASTTLSTDTQYF. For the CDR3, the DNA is TGTGCCAGCACCACACTAAGCACAGATACGCAGTATTTT.